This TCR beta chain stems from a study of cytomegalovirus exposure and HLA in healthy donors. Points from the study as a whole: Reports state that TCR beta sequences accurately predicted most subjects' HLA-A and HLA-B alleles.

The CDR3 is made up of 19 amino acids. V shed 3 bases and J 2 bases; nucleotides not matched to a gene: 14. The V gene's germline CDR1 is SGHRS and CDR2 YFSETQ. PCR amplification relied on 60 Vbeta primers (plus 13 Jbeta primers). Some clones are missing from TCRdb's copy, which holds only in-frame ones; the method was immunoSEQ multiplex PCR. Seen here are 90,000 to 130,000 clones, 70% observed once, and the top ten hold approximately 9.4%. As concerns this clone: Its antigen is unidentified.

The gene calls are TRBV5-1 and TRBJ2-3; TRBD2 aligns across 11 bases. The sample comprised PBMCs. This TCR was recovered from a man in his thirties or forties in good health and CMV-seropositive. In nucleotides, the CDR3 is TGCGCCAGCAGCTCACACCCCTTGACTAGCGGGGCCTTCACAGATACGCAGTATTTT. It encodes CASSSHPLTSGAFTDTQYF.